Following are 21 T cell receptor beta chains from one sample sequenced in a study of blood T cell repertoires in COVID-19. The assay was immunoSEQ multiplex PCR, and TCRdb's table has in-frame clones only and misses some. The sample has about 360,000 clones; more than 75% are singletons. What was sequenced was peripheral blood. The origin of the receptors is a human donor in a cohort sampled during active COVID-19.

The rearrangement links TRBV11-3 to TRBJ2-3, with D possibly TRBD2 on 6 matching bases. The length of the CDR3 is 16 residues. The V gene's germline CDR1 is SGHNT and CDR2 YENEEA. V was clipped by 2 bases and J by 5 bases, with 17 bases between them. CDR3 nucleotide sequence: TGTGCCAGCAGCTTACGTGGCGGGTTGGGGGGAGATACGCAGTATTTT. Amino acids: CASSLRGGLGGDTQYF.

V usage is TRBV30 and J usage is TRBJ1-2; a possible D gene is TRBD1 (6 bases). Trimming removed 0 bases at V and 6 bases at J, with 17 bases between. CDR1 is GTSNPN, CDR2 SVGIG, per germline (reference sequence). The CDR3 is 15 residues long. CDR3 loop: CAWSVHSGAVNGYTF. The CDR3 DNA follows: TGTGCCTGGAGTGTACACTCAGGGGCAGTAAATGGCTACACCTTC.

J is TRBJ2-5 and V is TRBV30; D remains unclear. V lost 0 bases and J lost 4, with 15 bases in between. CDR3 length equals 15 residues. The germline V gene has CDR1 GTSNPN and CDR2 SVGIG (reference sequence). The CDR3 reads CAWSVRVRLVETQYF. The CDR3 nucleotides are TGTGCCTGGAGTGTTCGGGTCAGATTGGTAGAGACCCAGTACTTC.

The CDR3 coding sequence is TGCGCCAGCAGCTTCCGGGTTGGCGGCACAGATACGCAGTATTTT. The encoded protein is CASSFRVGGTDTQYF. This chain uses TRBV5-1 with TRBJ2-3; D not certain. V dropped 2 bases and J dropped 1 base, with 11 bases sitting between them. The CDR3 runs to 15 residues. The germline V gene has CDR1 SGHRS and CDR2 YFSETQ.

CDR3 protein: CASSLSWRESGTDTQYF. CDR3 bases: TGTGCCAGCAGTTTATCGTGGCGGGAGAGTGGCACAGATACGCAGTATTTT. The chain uses TRBV27 and TRBJ2-3; 7 positions agree with TRBD2. Germline CDR1 is MNHEY and CDR2 is SMNVEV (reference sequence). V lost 0 bases to trimming and J lost 1 base; unmatched junction nucleotides: 7. This CDR3 contains 17 residues.

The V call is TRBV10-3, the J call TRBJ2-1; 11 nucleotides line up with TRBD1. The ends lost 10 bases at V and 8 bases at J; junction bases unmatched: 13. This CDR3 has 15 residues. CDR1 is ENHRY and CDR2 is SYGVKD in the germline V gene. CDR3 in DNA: TGTGCCACGCTGCCGGGCGGGACAGGGGGTGATGAGCAGTTCTTC. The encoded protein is CATLPGGTGGDEQFF.

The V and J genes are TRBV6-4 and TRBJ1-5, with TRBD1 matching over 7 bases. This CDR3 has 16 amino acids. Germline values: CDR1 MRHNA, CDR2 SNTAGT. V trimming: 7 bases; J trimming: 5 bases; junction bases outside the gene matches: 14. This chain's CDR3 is CASTLWRDSRDQPQHF. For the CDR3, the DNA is TGTGCCAGCACCCTATGGAGGGACAGTCGGGATCAGCCCCAGCATTTT.

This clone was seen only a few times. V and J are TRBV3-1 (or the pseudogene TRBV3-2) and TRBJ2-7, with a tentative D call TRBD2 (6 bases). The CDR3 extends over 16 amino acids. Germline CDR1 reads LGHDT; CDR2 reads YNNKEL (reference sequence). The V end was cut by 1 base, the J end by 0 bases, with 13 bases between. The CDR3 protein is CASSQALALSSYEQYF. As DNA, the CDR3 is TGTGCCAGCAGCCAAGCTCTAGCGTTGAGCTCCTACGAGCAGTACTTC.

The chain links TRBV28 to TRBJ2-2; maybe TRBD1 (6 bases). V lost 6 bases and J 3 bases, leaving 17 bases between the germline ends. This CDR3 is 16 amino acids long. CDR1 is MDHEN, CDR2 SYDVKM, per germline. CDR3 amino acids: CASSFESGAYTGELFF. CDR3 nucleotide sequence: TGTGCCAGCAGCTTTGAGTCAGGGGCCTACACCGGGGAGCTGTTTTTT.

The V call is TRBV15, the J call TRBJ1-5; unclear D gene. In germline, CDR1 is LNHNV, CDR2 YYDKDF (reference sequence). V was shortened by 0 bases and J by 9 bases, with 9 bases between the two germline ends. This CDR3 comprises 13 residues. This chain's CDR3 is CATSRDKERPQHF. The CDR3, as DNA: TGTGCCACCAGCAGAGACAAGGAGCGGCCCCAGCATTTT. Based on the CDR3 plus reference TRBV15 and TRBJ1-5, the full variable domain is DAMVIQNPRYQVTQFGKPVTLSCSQTLNHNVMYWYQQKSSQAPKLLFHYYDKDFNNEADTPDNFQSRRPNTSFCFLDIRSPGLGDTAMYLCATSRDKERPQHFGDGTRLSIL.

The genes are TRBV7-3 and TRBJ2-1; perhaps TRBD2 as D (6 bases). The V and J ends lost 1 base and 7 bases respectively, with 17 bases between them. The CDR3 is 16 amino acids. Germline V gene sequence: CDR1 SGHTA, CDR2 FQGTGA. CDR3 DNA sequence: TGTGCCAGCAGCTTAAGATGGTCACCAGGAGGGAATGAGCAGTTCTTC. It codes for CASSLRWSPGGNEQFF.

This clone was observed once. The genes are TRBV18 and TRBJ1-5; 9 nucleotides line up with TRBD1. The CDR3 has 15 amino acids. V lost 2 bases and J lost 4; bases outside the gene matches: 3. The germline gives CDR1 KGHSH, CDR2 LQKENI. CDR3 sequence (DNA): TGTGCCAGCTCACCAGCGACAGGGGGTAATCAGCCCCAGCATTTT. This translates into CASSPATGGNQPQHF.

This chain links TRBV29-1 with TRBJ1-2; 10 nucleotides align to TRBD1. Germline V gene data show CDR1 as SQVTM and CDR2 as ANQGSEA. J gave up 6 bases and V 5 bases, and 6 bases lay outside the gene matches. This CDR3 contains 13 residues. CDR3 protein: CSVKTGGANGYTF. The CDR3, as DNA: TGCAGCGTTAAGACAGGGGGCGCAAATGGCTACACCTTC.

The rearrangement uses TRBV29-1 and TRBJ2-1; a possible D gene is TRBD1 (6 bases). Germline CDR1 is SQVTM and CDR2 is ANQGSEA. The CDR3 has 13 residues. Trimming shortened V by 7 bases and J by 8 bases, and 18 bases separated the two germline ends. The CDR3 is CSAILTGIDEQFF. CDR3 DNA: TGCAGCGCCATTCTAACAGGGATTGATGAGCAGTTCTTC.

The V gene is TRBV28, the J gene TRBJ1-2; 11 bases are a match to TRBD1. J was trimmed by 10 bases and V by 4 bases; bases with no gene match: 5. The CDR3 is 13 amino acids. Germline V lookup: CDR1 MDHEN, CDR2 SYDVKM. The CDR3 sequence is CASSWGQGEFYTF. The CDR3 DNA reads TGTGCCAGCAGTTGGGGACAGGGGGAATTCTACACCTTC.

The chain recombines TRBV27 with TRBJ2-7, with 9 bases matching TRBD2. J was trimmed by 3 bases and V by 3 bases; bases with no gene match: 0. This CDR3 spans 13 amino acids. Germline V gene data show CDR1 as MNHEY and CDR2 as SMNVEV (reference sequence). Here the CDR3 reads CASSFSGGYEQYF. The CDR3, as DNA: TGTGCCAGCAGTTTTAGCGGGGGCTACGAGCAGTACTTC.

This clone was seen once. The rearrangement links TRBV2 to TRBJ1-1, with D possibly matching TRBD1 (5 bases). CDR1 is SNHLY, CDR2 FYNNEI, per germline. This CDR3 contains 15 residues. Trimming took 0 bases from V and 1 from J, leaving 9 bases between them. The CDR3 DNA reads TGTGCCAGCAGTGAAGCGCGGGGGGGGAACACTGAAGCTTTCTTT. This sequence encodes CASSEARGGNTEAFF.

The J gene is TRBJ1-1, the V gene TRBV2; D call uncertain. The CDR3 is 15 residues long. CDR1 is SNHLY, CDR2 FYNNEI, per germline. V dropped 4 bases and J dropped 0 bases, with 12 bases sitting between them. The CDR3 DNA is TGTGCCAGCAGTGCCACAAGGCGGGTGAACACTGAAGCTTTCTTT. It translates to CASSATRRVNTEAFF.

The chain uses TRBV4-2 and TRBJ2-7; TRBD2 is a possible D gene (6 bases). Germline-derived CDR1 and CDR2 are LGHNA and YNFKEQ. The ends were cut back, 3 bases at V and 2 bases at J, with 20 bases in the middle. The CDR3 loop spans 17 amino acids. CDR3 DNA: TGTGCCAGCAGCCAGGTCCTTGGCGGGACGCTCGCCTACGAGCAGTACTTC. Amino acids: CASSQVLGGTLAYEQYF.

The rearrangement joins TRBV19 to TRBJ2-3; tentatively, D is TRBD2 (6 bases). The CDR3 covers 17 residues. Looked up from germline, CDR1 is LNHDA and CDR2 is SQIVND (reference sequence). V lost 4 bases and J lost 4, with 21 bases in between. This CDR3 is CASSTSLTRFVADTQYF. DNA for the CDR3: TGTGCCAGTAGTACTTCGTTGACTAGATTTGTCGCAGATACGCAGTATTTT. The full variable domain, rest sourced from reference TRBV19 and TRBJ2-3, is DGGITQSPKYLFRKEGQNVTLSCEQNLNHDAMYWYRQDPGQGLRLIYYSQIVNDFQKGDIAEGYSVSREKKESFPLTVTSAQKNPTAFYLCASSTSLTRFVADTQYFGPGTRLTVL.

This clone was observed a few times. The CDR3 region has the DNA TGTGCCAGCAGCTTAGATTCCTGGCAGGGTAACACCGGGGAGCTGTTTTTT. Its translation: CASSLDSWQGNTGELFF. This chain uses TRBV11-3 with TRBJ2-2; D might be TRBD1 (5 bases). V was shortened by 0 bases and J by 2 bases, with 13 bases between the two germline ends. CDR1 is SGHNT, CDR2 YENEEA, per germline. CDR3 size: 17 residues.